This T cell receptor (beta chain) was profiled in a study of synovial regulatory T cells in juvenile arthritis. Note on this clone: The target antigen is unknown.

Some clones are missing from TCRdb's copy, which holds only in-frame ones; the method was immunoSEQ multiplex PCR. Recorded here are approximately 9,600 clones; the top ten clones represent approximately 0.66%. Patients had median age 11.6 years, range about 2.1-22.9. CDR1 is SGDLS and CDR2 is YYNGEE in the germline V gene. The CDR3 extends over 17 amino acids. DNA was not recorded. The study, taken as a whole, reports: TCR diversity was lower in inflammation-associated blood Treg cells than in other blood Treg cells. Largely private between patients, iaTreg TCR repertoires showed partial overlap with synovial Teff and blood CPL repertoires.

The rearrangement joins TRBV9 to TRBJ2-7; TCRdb selects TRBD1, and the lack of DNA leaves this call unchecked. This clonotype was obtained from a donor younger than 30 with juvenile idiopathic arthritis. The sequencing input was Treg cells from blood. Described subset: remaining (HLA-DR-negative) circulating blood Treg cells. CDR3 in amino acids: CASSVADTGTGNYEQYF.